This T cell receptor (beta chain) derives from a study of CD8+CD57+ T cells in acquired aplastic anemia. Details on this clonotype: What it recognizes is unknown.

Study observations and caveats: Sharing between patients and controls was observed for some 27 CD8+ CDR3 sequences.

The germline V gene encodes CDR1 SQVTM and CDR2 ANQGSEA. The CDR3 runs to 15 residues. Trimming pared 4 bases from V and 2 bases from J, leaving 17 bases between. TCR beta VDJ and CDR3 were profiled, and genomic DNA was the template. TCRdb independently ran MiXCR on the reads; one entry per CDR3 protein. Of more than 150,000 distinct CDR3 sequences listed, 45% to 50% are singletons. This chain joins TRBV29-1 and TRBJ1-2; the D gene is possibly TRBD1 (6 bases). This clonotype originated in a human donor in good health. The material sequenced was sorted CD4+, CD8+, or CD8+CD57+ T cells (not recorded which) from PBMCs. CDR3 sequence reads: CSVGGVIGTNYGYTF. DNA of the CDR3: TGCAGCGTTGGGGGGGTTATCGGGACAAACTATGGCTACACCTTC.